The subject of this entry is one T cell receptor (beta chain). The CDR3 runs 15 residues. V trimming: 0 bases; J trimming: 8 bases; junction bases outside the gene matches: 7. Germline V gene lookup returns CDR1 LNHDA and CDR2 SQIVND (reference sequence). This sample stems from a study of blood T cell repertoires in COVID-19. Background on the study: Nucleic acid was either cDNA or gDNA, and it came from T cells, B-cell-depleted T cells, or PBMCs.

In the original analysis: Researchers report that nucleated cell counts were estimated from reference gene primer amplification. Produced via immunoSEQ multiplex PCR; TCRdb's table is partial and in-frame only. V, J and clone size reflect that table, while D and trimming were determined from the DNA. The sample has roughly 200,000 clones, approximately 85% seen once. The TCR comes from a woman aged 60-70 years with acute or convalescent COVID-19. The rearrangement joins TRBV19 to TRBJ1-2; 9 bases fit TRBD1. The sample comprised peripheral blood. CDR3 region: CASSIDGTGTLGYTF. In DNA, the CDR3 is TGTGCCAGTAGTATAGATGGGACAGGGACCCTCGGCTACACCTTC.